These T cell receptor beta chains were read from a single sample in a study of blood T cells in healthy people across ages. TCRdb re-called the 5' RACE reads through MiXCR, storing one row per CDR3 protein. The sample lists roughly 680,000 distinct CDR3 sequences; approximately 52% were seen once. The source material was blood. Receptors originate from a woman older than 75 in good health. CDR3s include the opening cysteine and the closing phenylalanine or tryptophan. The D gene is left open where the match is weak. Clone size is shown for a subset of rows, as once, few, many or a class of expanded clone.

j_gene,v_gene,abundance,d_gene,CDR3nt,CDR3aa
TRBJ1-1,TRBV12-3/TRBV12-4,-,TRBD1,TGTGCCAGCAGAAGGACAGGGGACACTGAAGCTTTCTTT,CASRRTGDTEAFF
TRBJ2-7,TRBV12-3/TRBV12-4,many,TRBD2,TGTGCCAGCAGAGAGACTAGCGGGAGTCCCTACGAGCAGTACTTC,CASRETSGSPYEQYF
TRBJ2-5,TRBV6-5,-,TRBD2,TGTGCCAGCAGTTCGGTAGCGGGAGGTCCTGGGGAGCAGTACTTC,CASSSVAGGPGEQYF
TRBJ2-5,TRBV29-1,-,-,TGCAGCGTTATTCACGGTCTTAGGTTGGGAGAGACCCAGTACTTC,CSVIHGLRLGETQYF
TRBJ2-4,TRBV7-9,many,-,TGTGCCAGCAGCGGAAAAAGGTCAGAAAACATTCAGTACTTC,CASSGKRSENIQYF
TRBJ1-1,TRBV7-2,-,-,TGTGCCAGCAGCTCGGGACAACCGGGGACTGAAGCTTTCTTT,CASSSGQPGTEAFF
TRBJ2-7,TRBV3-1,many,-,TGTGCCAGCAGCCTCCCAGGTAAAGGCACCTACGAGCAGTACTTC,CASSLPGKGTYEQYF
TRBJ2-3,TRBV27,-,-,TGTGCCAGCAGGCTGACTAGGCGCACAGATACGCAGTATTTT,CASRLTRRTDTQYF
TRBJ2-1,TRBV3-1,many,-,TGTGCCAGCAGCCAAATTTACAATGAGCAGTTCTTC,CASSQIYNEQFF
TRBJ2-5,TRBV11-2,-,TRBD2,TGTGCCAGCAGCTTAGGGCGAGCGGGAGCTCAACCGCGAGAGACCCAGTACTTC,CASSLGRAGAQPRETQYF
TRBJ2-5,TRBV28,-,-,TGTGCCAGCAGTTTATCGGGGGGCCCCCTCCGAGAGACCCAGTACTTC,CASSLSGGPLRETQYF